These 24 T cell receptor beta chains came from one sample sequenced in a study of blood T cell repertoires in COVID-19. Data came from immunoSEQ multiplex PCR; TCRdb stores just in-frame clones and leaves some out. This table holds 350,000 to 450,000 clones, 87% found once. Material: PBMCs or T cells enriched from blood (not recorded which). The receptors come from a man aged 40-49 years in a cohort exposed to, infected with or recovered from COVID-19 (not recorded which).

This chain connects TRBV5-1 to TRBJ2-2; 8 bases are shared with TRBD2. The CDR3 is made up of 16 amino acids. After removal of 0 bases from V and 2 bases from J, the junction contained 3 bases not matched to a gene. CDR1 and CDR2 from the germline V gene are SGHRS and YFSETQ. CDR3 nucleotide sequence: TGCGCCAGCAGCTTGGCTACTAGCGGAAACACCGGGGAGCTGTTTTTT. Amino acid sequence: CASSLATSGNTGELFF.

This clone occurred a few times. This sequence joins TRBV5-1 and TRBJ1-2; weak D call: TRBD1 (6 bases). The CDR3 covers 15 residues. V was clipped by 0 bases and J by 2 bases, with 11 bases between them. Looked up from germline, CDR1 is SGHRS and CDR2 is YFSETQ. The CDR3 DNA reads TGCGCCAGCAGCTTGGGGGACACAAGGAACTATGGCTACACCTTC. This codes for CASSLGDTRNYGYTF.

The CDR3 bases are TGTGCCAGCAGCCAAAACATCCGAGCGGGAGGAGGAGAGCAGTACTTC. Its protein product is CASSQNIRAGGGEQYF. This chain uses TRBV4-2 with TRBJ2-7; TRBD2 matches at 9 bases. Trimming took 2 bases from V and 7 from J; bases not matched to a gene: 12. Germline-derived CDR1 and CDR2 are LGHNA and YNFKEQ. CDR3 length: 16 amino acids.

The J gene is TRBJ2-2, the V gene TRBV19; TRBD2 agrees at 12 bases. CDR3 length: 16 amino acids. Losses at the gene ends were 5 bases for V and 4 bases for J; bases not matched to a gene: 5. Per germline, CDR1 LNHDA and CDR2 SQIVND (reference sequence). CDR3 residues: CASSSSGRAVTGELFF. In nucleotides, the CDR3 is TGTGCCAGTAGTTCTAGCGGGAGGGCCGTCACCGGGGAGCTGTTTTTT. Full variable domain (outside the CDR3, taken from reference TRBV19 and TRBJ2-2): DGGITQSPKYLFRKEGQNVTLSCEQNLNHDAMYWYRQDPGQGLRLIYYSQIVNDFQKGDIAEGYSVSREKKESFPLTVTSAQKNPTAFYLCASSSSGRAVTGELFFGEGSRLTVL.

This chain links TRBV4-1 with TRBJ1-1; D may be TRBD1 (5 bases). Deletions cut 0 bases from V and 9 bases from J, with 14 bases between. CDR3 length equals 14 residues. Looked up from germline, CDR1 is MGHRA and CDR2 is YSYEKL. CDR3 sequence (DNA): TGCGCCAGCAGCCAAGATTTTGTGCAGGGAAAAGCTTTCTTT. Translated: CASSQDFVQGKAFF.

The table lists this clone with a count of one. Other DNA variants within this sample encode the same CDR3. This chain joins TRBV28 and TRBJ1-2; weak D call: TRBD1 (5 bases). V shed 7 bases and J shed 2 bases, with 11 bases lying between them. The CDR3 covers 13 residues. Germline values: CDR1 MDHEN, CDR2 SYDVKM. CDR3 protein: CASTTTGNYGYTF. In DNA, the CDR3 is TGTGCCAGCACCACTACAGGAAACTATGGCTACACCTTC.

This chain uses TRBV5-1 with TRBJ2-1; 9 positions match TRBD2. V was pared by 3 bases and J by 4 bases, with 8 bases of the junction left unmatched. This CDR3 is built from 16 residues. Germline CDR1 is SGHRS and CDR2 is YFSETQ. The CDR3 protein is CASSSLAGEFYNEQFF. In DNA, the CDR3 is TGCGCCAGCAGCTCATTAGCGGGAGAGTTTTACAATGAGCAGTTCTTC.

The V call is TRBV21-1, the J call TRBJ1-3; the table's D call of TRBD1 was not tested on the DNA. TRBV21-1 constitutes a pseudogene. The CDR3 totals 15 residues. The CDR3 region is CASSKGRMDGNTIYF. The CDR3 nucleotides read TGTGCCAGCAGCAAGGGCCGCATGGATGGAAACACCATATATTTT.

This clone has just a few counts. The J gene is TRBJ2-2, the V gene TRBV29-1, with 7 bases lining up with TRBD2. V dropped 4 bases and J dropped 11; count of bases not matched to a gene: 13. The CDR3 spans 14 residues. The germline V gene encodes CDR1 SQVTM and CDR2 ANQGSEA. CDR3 protein: CSVAGRTSPGELFF. In DNA form, the CDR3 reads TGCAGCGTTGCCGGGAGGACTTCACCGGGAGAGCTGTTTTTT.

The chain recombines TRBV6-4 with TRBJ1-5; D not resolved. V gave up 0 bases and J gave up 2 bases, with 8 bases separating them. The length of the CDR3 is 15 residues. Per the germline V gene, CDR1 is MRHNA and CDR2 is SNTAGT. The CDR3 protein is CASSDSPGGNQPQHF. The CDR3 nucleotides are TGTGCCAGCAGTGACTCCCCCGGGGGCAATCAGCCCCAGCATTTT.

The chain recombines TRBV6-5 with TRBJ1-4; D remains unclear. CDR1 MNHEY and CDR2 SVGAGI come from the germline V gene. The CDR3 is made up of 14 amino acids. Trimming shortened V by 0 bases and J by 7 bases, and 9 bases separated the two germline ends. CDR3 region: CASSYSSAGEKLFF. As DNA, the CDR3 is TGTGCCAGCAGTTACTCGTCCGCGGGTGAAAAACTGTTTTTT.

V is TRBV7-2 and J is TRBJ1-2; D might be TRBD1 (5 bases). Trimming stripped 2 bases from V and 1 base from J, with 17 bases between. CDR1 is SGHTA, CDR2 FQGNSA, per germline. CDR3 length: 17 residues. CDR3 region: CASSLRPGKAGNYGYTF. Written as DNA, the CDR3 is TGTGCCAGCAGCTTACGGCCAGGGAAAGCGGGTAACTATGGCTACACCTTC.

Comment on this clone: This CDR3 is also generated by other DNA sequences in the sample. This chain uses TRBV5-1 with TRBJ2-5, with D perhaps TRBD2 (5 bases). Per the germline V gene, CDR1 is SGHRS and CDR2 is YFSETQ. This CDR3 has 14 residues. Between the trimmed V and J ends, which lost 2 bases and 2 bases, there was a span of 10 bases. The CDR3 loop reads CASSFRGLQETQYF. In DNA form, the CDR3 reads TGCGCCAGCAGCTTTCGGGGTTTGCAAGAGACCCAGTACTTC.

The CDR3 here is CAWSVTGQRQPQHF. The CDR3 DNA reads as TGTGCCTGGAGTGTGACAGGGCAAAGGCAGCCCCAGCATTTT. The chain employs TRBV30 and TRBJ1-5; 7 nucleotides agree with TRBD1. Losses at the gene ends were 0 bases for V and 7 bases for J; bases not matched to a gene: 6. CDR3 length: 14 residues. From germline, CDR1 is GTSNPN and CDR2 SVGIG (reference sequence).

The chain employs TRBV2 and TRBJ2-1; the match to TRBD1 covers 7 bases. The germline V gene encodes CDR1 SNHLY and CDR2 FYNNEI. The J segment lost 0 bases and the V segment lost 6 bases, leaving 2 bases of the junction unmatched. This CDR3 spans 14 amino acids. CDR3 in DNA: TGTGCCAGCAGGGGGGACAGCTCCTACAATGAGCAGTTCTTC. Its protein product is CASRGDSSYNEQFF.

The chain carries TRBV21-1 and TRBJ2-5; the table assigns TRBD1, which was not confirmed against the DNA. TRBV21-1 is marked as a pseudogene. CDR3 length: 15 amino acids. The CDR3 reads CASSNRTGWQETQYF. In DNA form, the CDR3 reads TGTGCCAGCAGCAACAGGACAGGGTGGCAAGAGACCCAGTACTTC.

CDR3 in DNA: TGTGCCAGCTCACCGACAAACGGGGACGAGCAGTACTTC. As protein: CASSPTNGDEQYF. The rearrangement uses TRBV18 and TRBJ2-7; perhaps TRBD2 as D (5 bases). CDR1 is KGHSH, CDR2 LQKENI, per germline. This CDR3 is 13 amino acids long. The ends were cut back, 3 bases at V and 5 bases at J, with 11 bases in the middle.

This sequence joins TRBV27 and TRBJ1-2, with no clear D. The CDR3 consists of 14 residues. V gave up 4 bases and J gave up 2 bases, with 11 bases separating them. CDR1 is MNHEY, CDR2 SMNVEV, per germline (reference sequence). The CDR3 region has the DNA TGTGCCAGCAGTTCCCACGCGGCGAACTATGGCTACACCTTC. Translating gives CASSSHAANYGYTF.

The V and J genes are TRBV7-8 and TRBJ1-5; D is unclear. The CDR3 consists of 14 residues. The V end was cut by 5 bases, the J end by 4 bases, with 12 bases between. Germline CDR1 and CDR2: SGHVS and FQNEAQ. DNA for the CDR3: TGTGCCAGCAGCAAGAATGGGCCAAATCAGCCCCAGCATTTT. It specifies CASSKNGPNQPQHF.

The chain has TRBV24-1 and TRBJ2-1; 7 nucleotides align to TRBD1. The junction had 8 bases not matched to a gene; V was cut back by 5 bases and J by 5 bases. Germline assignment: CDR1 KGHDR and CDR2 SFDVKD. The CDR3 contains 15 residues. CDR3 nucleotides: TGTGCCACCAGTGGTTCTCCGGGACAGCACAATGAGCAGTTCTTC. Its protein is CATSGSPGQHNEQFF.

The chain joins TRBV6-2 or TRBV6-3 to TRBJ2-7; TRBD2 matches at 14 bases. Germline V gene data show CDR1 as MNHEY and CDR2 as SVGEGT. The V segment lost 5 bases and the J segment 7 bases; nucleotides outside the gene matches: 7. The CDR3 is 15 amino acids. The DNA for the CDR3 is TGTGCCAGCAGTCCGGGACTAGCGGGAGTCCTAGAGCAGTACTTC. Its protein product is CASSPGLAGVLEQYF.

V and J are TRBV2 and TRBJ2-1, with 10 bases lining up with TRBD2. The CDR3 length is 14 residues. The V and J ends lost 2 bases and 6 bases, in that order; junction bases with no gene match: 1. Germline V gene sequence: CDR1 SNHLY, CDR2 FYNNEI. CDR3 bases: TGTGCCAGCAGTGAACTAGCGGGAGTCAATGAGCAGTTCTTC. Translating gives CASSELAGVNEQFF.

The rearrangement uses TRBV11-2 and TRBJ2-5; perhaps TRBD2 as D (7 bases). From germline, CDR1 is SGHAT and CDR2 FQNNGV. This CDR3 contains 15 residues. Trimming left V 2 bases short and J 2 bases short, with 12 bases between. This chain's CDR3 is CASSLLRGPQETQYF. CDR3 bases: TGTGCCAGCAGCTTATTGCGGGGGCCGCAAGAGACCCAGTACTTC.

This sequence joins TRBV5-6 and TRBJ2-7, with 12 positions matching TRBD2. Germline CDR1 and CDR2: SGHDT and YYEEEE. The CDR3 totals 15 residues. The ends lost 0 bases at V and 4 bases at J; junction bases unmatched: 2. CDR3 in DNA: TGTGCCAGCAGCTTGGTGACTAGCGGGAGATACGAGCAGTACTTC. It is translated as CASSLVTSGRYEQYF. Looking up the rest from reference TRBV5-6 and TRBJ2-7 gives the full variable domain: DAGVTQSPTHLIKTRGQQVTLRCSPKSGHDTVSWYQQALGQGPQFIFQYYEEEERQRGNFPDRFSGHQFPNYSSELNVNALLLGDSALYLCASSLVTSGRYEQYFGPGTRLTVT.